Reported below is one T cell receptor beta chain. What it recognizes is unknown. The data were obtained in a study of human T cells and chemical hapten exposure. Study-level findings and limits: Among expanded TCRs, significantly more large CDR3 similarity clusters formed than among controls.

The sample's time point: patch test 2, 6 weeks after DPC sensitization. Treatment indicated: therapeutic diphenylcyclopropenone sensitization with weekly scalp DPC. V was pared by 8 bases and J by 0 bases, with 13 bases between. The CDR3 runs 15 residues. Germline CDR1 is MNHNS and CDR2 is SASEGT. Single cDNA molecules in the library carried unique molecular identifiers attached during preparation. In the source study's methods: There were a median of roughly 100,000 TCRs per sample, with a range from roughly 23,224 to 750,000. TCRdb recomputed calls from the RACE reads with MiXCR, one row per CDR3 protein. What appears here as the V and J calls and clone size reflects TCRdb's work, not the paper's. The data hold some 90,000 distinct CDR3 sequences, with about an eighth observed a single time.

The sequencing here drew on whole blood, taken in connection with sensitization to the hapten diphenylcyclopropenone (DPC). The chain combines TRBV6-1 with TRBJ2-2; D is unclear. The sequence derives from a woman aged 40 to 50 with alopecia areata. Some clones in this sample may be carry-over from other donors' samples. CDR3 amino acids: CASSEAVSNTGELFF. Here the CDR3 DNA reads TGTGCCAGCTCAGAGGCGGTTTCGAACACCGGGGAGCTGTTTTTT.